This entry is about one T cell receptor beta chain. TCRdb re-derived calls from the 5' RACE reads in MiXCR, one entry per CDR3 protein. The sample lists approximately 210,000 distinct CDR3 sequences; 25% to 35% were seen once. This sample is drawn from a study of T-cell memory formation after mild COVID-19. The CDR3 consists of 16 residues. The V gene lost 5 bases and the J gene lost 2 bases, with 16 bases spanning the gap. Germline values: CDR1 MNHEY, CDR2 SVGEGT. This chain links TRBV6-2 or TRBV6-3 with TRBJ2-1; tentative D call: TRBD2 (6 bases). Material for sequencing was PBMCs or a T cell subset sorted from them (not recorded which). This sequence was found in an adult woman who had mild COVID-19 (a few samples of this study predate the infection). Cell type and time point are not known. The CDR3 bases are TGTGCCAGCAGTAACCCTGGACCGGGGGCCTACAATGAGCAGTTCTTC. This translates into CASSNPGPGAYNEQFF.